A selection of T cell receptor beta chains follows, all from one sample in a study of T cell responses to AZD1222 COVID-19 vaccine. Repertoires were generated with immunoSEQ multiplex PCR, while TCRdb's copy carries only in-frame clones and drops some. Among around 130,000 clones listed, more than 80% were seen once. The source was peripheral blood, collected on day 0 of AZD1222 vaccination. The receptors come from an adult in good health. The CDR3 runs from the conserved cysteine through the conserved F or W.

j_call	v_call	cdr3_aa
TRBJ2-5	TRBV5-4	CASSPSRTGAQATQYF
TRBJ1-1	TRBV5-6	CASSFLGTEAFF
TRBJ2-1	TRBV19	CASSPGTSGRANEQFF
TRBJ2-1	TRBV7-8	CASSLLGTMSSYNEQFF
TRBJ1-5	TRBV19	CASSILLMTGPNQPQHF
TRBJ1-2	TRBV28	CASSLAGAVRQGGYTF
TRBJ2-5	TRBV19	CASSPDRGYRETQYF
TRBJ1-2	TRBV28	CASSLSYGYTF
TRBJ1-3	TRBV7-2	CASSENESTGRSSGNTIYF
TRBJ1-1	TRBV7-8	CASSPGNRDTEAFF
TRBJ1-5	TRBV28	CASSLTGSNQPQHF
TRBJ1-1	TRBV19	CASTRDRANTEAFF
TRBJ1-4	TRBV19	CASSISGRNEKLFF
TRBJ2-7	TRBV6-4	CAYAFEWTPSYEQYF
TRBJ2-6	TRBV6-5	CASKGSSGANVLTF
TRBJ1-2	TRBV21-1	CASSNLGYTF
TRBJ2-7	TRBV30	CAWRGQGTYEQYF
TRBJ2-7	TRBV6-5	CASTARSSYEQYF
TRBJ1-2	TRBV20-1	CSASYSGTGAFYGYTF
TRBJ1-1	TRBV19	CASSMIGDEAFF
TRBJ2-2	TRBV28	CASSLALADTGELFF
TRBJ2-2	TRBV11-2	CASSFRDGGTGELFF
TRBJ1-2	TRBV29-1	CSVGITGGYTF
TRBJ1-5	TRBV7-8	CASSLRRNQPQHF
TRBJ1-2	TRBV30	CAWSVGTIYGYTF
TRBJ2-7	TRBV15	CATSREGLRGEQYF
TRBJ1-1	TRBV5-1	CASRQGEDTEAFF
TRBJ2-7	TRBV6-2/TRBV6-3	CASSYDALRAGEQYF
TRBJ1-2	TRBV3-1/TRBV3-2	CASSQGPGQGYGYTF
TRBJ2-3	TRBV18	CASSPWGKSTDTQYF
TRBJ2-4	TRBV9	CASSVEGGPSNIQYF
TRBJ1-2	TRBV6-1	CASSEALGGNYGYTF
TRBJ2-1	TRBV18	CASSPQGDVTEQFF
TRBJ1-2	TRBV5-8	CASSLLRIYGYTF
TRBJ2-1	TRBV5-4	CASSLAGSLMNEQFF
TRBJ1-3	TRBV9	CASSQWDRGSSGNTIYF
TRBJ2-1	TRBV5-4	CASSLVDPDEQFF
TRBJ1-4	TRBV2	CASRWDRNNEKLFF
TRBJ2-1	TRBV12-3/TRBV12-4	CASSFGYSDKFF
TRBJ2-7	TRBV2	CASSGGTDPYEQYF
TRBJ1-2	TRBV20-1	CSASASVGGYTF
TRBJ1-1	TRBV30	CAWTPGASMNTEAFF
TRBJ2-7	TRBV19	CASSLQGADEQYF
TRBJ1-1	TRBV30	CAWSRWTVNTEAFF
TRBJ2-7	TRBV5-8	CASSLRGLSQTYEQYF
TRBJ1-1	TRBV30	CAWNQVEAFF
TRBJ2-3	TRBV6-1	CASSEFGSSTDTQYF
TRBJ2-6	TRBV30	CAWRGRVSGANVLTF
TRBJ2-7	TRBV27	CASSLSLAGGYEQYF
TRBJ1-1	TRBV5-4	CASSLTPQDEAFF